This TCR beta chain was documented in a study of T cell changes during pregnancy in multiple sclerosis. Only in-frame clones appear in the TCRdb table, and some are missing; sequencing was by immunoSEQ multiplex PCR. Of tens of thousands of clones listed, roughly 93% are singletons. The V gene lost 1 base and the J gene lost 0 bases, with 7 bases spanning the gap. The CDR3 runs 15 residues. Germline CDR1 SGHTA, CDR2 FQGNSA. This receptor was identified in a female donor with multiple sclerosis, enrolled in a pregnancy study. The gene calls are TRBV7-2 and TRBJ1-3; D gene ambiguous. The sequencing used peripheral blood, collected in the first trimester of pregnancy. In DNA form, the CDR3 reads TGTGCCAGCAGCTTAGACACCGCCTCTGGAAACACCATATATTTT. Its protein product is CASSLDTASGNTIYF.